This note documents a single T cell receptor beta chain sequence. No antigen is known for it. The data originate from a study of cytomegalovirus exposure and HLA in healthy donors. Background on the study: When 300 to 500 donors were genotyped, 80% to 90% of them were found to fall in the Caucasian-associated ancestry cluster.

Both 60 Vbeta primers and 13 Jbeta primers went into the PCR. Produced via immunoSEQ multiplex PCR; TCRdb's table is partial and in-frame only. The sample includes fewer than 250,000 clones. The trim removed 7 bases at V and 4 bases at J, leaving 6 bases unmatched. CDR3 length equals 12 residues. CDR1 and CDR2 from the germline V gene are SQVTM and ANQGSEA. Whole-study findings and limits: Sequencing probably produced one cluster of sequence variants that were highly shared. HLA allele associations emerged for fewer than 20,000 TCR beta sequences in a later analysis, at 0.05 false discovery rate.

This receptor was taken from a woman between 25 and 40 years old in good health and CMV-seropositive. Specimen: PBMCs. This sequence joins TRBV29-1 and TRBJ2-5; 7 nucleotides align to TRBD1. CDR3 loop: CSGYAGGETQYF. CDR3 nucleotide sequence: TGCAGCGGGTACGCAGGGGGAGAGACCCAGTACTTC.